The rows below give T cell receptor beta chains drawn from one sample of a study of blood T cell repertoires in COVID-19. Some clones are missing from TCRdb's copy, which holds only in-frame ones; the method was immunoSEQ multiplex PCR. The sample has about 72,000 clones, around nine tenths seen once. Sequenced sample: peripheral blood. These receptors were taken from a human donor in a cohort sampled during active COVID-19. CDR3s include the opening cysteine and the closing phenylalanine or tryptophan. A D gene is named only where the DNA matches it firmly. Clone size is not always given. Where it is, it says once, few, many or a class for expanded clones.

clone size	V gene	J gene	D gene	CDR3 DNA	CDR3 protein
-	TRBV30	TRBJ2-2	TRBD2	TGTGCCTGGGTGGGGAGGGTAGACACCGGGGAGCTGTTTTTT	CAWVGRVDTGELFF
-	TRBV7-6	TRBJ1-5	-	TGTGCCAGCAGCTTAGGCACAGCAAATCAGCCCCAGCATTTT	CASSLGTANQPQHF
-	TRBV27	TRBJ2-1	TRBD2	TGTGCCAGCAGTTTGGGGTCCAGCGGGAGCTCCTACAATGAGCAGTTCTTC	CASSLGSSGSSYNEQFF
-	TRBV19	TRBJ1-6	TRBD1	TGTGCCAGTAGCATAGACAGGGGTGATTCACCCCTCCACTTT	CASSIDRGDSPLHF
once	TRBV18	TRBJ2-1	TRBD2	TGTGCCAGCCGCGGACTAGCGGGAGGGCCGAAGTCCTACAATGAGCAGTTCTTC	CASRGLAGGPKSYNEQFF
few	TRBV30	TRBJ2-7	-	TGTGCCGCCCGAGGTCTGGACAGTATCTCCTACGAGCAGTACTTC	CAARGLDSISYEQYF
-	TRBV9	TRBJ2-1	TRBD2	TGTGCCAGCAGCGCCCAGCGGGAGTGGAGGAATGAGCAGTTCTTC	CASSAQREWRNEQFF
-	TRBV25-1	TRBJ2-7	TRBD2	TGTGCCAGCCGTGGGCGGGAGGATTACGAGCAGTACTTC	CASRGREDYEQYF
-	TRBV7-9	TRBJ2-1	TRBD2	TGTGCCAGCAGCCTTAGCGGGAGCTCCTACAATGAGCAGTTCTTC	CASSLSGSSYNEQFF
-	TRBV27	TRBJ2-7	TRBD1	TGTGCCAGCAGTTTATCGAGCGGACAGGTGGGTTACGAGCAGTACTTC	CASSLSSGQVGYEQYF
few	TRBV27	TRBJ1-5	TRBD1	TGTGCCAGCCATCGTAAGACAGGGGGCGAAGCTAGCAATCAGCCCCAGCATTTT	CASHRKTGGEASNQPQHF
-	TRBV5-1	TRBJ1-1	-	TGCGCCAGCAGCTCACAGGGCATGAACACTGAAGCTTTCTTT	CASSSQGMNTEAFF
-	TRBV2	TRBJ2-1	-	TGTGCCAGCAGCCTAGAACAGGGACACAATGAGCAGTTCTTC	CASSLEQGHNEQFF
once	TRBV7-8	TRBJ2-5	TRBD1	TGTGCCAGCAGCTTAGTTCCATCGGCAGGGGGCTTAAGGGTGGGTGAGACCCAGTACTTC	CASSLVPSAGGLRVGETQYF
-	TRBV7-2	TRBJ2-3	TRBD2	TGTGCCAGCAGCTTAGTAGCGGGAGGCACAGATACGCAGTATTTT	CASSLVAGGTDTQYF
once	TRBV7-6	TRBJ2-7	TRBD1	TGTGCCAGTTCTAACTCGCGACAGGGCTACGAGCAGTACTTC	CASSNSRQGYEQYF
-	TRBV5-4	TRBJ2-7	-	TGTGCCAGCAGCGCCGCCGGGACTCTCTCCTACGAGCAGTACTTC	CASSAAGTLSYEQYF
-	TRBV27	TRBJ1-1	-	TGTGCCAGCAGTCTCCTAGCCCCCTACATGAACACTGAAGCTTTCTTT	CASSLLAPYMNTEAFF
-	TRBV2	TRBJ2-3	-	TGTGCCAGCAGTGAAATGCTAGTCACAGATACGCAGTATTTT	CASSEMLVTDTQYF
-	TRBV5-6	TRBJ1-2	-	TGTGCCAGCAGCCTCCACGCCAACAGGGACACTGGCTACACCTTC	CASSLHANRDTGYTF
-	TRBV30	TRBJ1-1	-	TGTGCCTGGAGCCTGGGAGGCAGAGCGAACACTGAAGCTTTCTTT	CAWSLGGRANTEAFF
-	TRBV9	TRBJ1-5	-	TGTGCCAGCAGCGGGGCAGGGGTCGGGAATCAGCCCCAGCATTTT	CASSGAGVGNQPQHF
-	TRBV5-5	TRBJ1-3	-	TGTGCCAGCAGCTTGAGGGACACCCGCTCTGGAAACACCATATATTTT	CASSLRDTRSGNTIYF
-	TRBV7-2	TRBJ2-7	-	TGTGCCAGCAGCCGCAGCGGTGGCAGTGGATCCTACGAGCAGTACTTC	CASSRSGGSGSYEQYF
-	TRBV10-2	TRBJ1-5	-	TGCGCCAGCAGTGTTTTGGGGCGCAATCAGCCCCAGCATTTT	CASSVLGRNQPQHF
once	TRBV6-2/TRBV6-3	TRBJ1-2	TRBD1	TGTGCCAGCAGTACCGCGACAGGGAAGAATGGCTACACCTTC	CASSTATGKNGYTF
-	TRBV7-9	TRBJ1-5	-	TGTGCCAGCAGCCCAACAGGGCCCCTCAATCAGCCCCAGCATTTT	CASSPTGPLNQPQHF
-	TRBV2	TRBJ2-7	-	TGTGCCAGCAGTGACGGCGACAGGCCCTACGAGCAGTACTTC	CASSDGDRPYEQYF
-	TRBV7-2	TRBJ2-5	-	TGTGCCAGCAGCTTAGTAGGCAGCGGAGAGACCCAGTACTTC	CASSLVGSGETQYF
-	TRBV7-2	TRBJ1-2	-	TGTGCCAGCAGCTACGGGACACAGGATGGCTACACCTTC	CASSYGTQDGYTF
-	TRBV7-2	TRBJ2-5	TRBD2	TGTGCCAGCAGCCCACTAAGCGGGAGGGCCCGGCAGACCCAGTACTTC	CASSPLSGRARQTQYF
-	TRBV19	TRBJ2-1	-	TGTGCCAGTAGTTCCGGACAGCGGCGTGAGCAGTTCTTC	CASSSGQRREQFF
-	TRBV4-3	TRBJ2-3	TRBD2	TGCGCCAGCAGCCAAGTGAAGACTAGCGGTAGCACAGATACGCAGTATTTT	CASSQVKTSGSTDTQYF
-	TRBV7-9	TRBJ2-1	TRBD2	TGTGCCAGCAGCTTAAGCCTAGCGGGAGCGCGGGAGCAGTTCTTC	CASSLSLAGAREQFF
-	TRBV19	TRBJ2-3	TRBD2	TGTGCCAGTAGTCCCCAGGCGACAGAGTATCTTGGACTAGCGGGAGGGCCCCGCACAGATACGCAGTATTTT	CASSPQATEYLGLAGGPRTDTQYF
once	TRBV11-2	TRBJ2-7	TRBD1	TGTGCCAGCAGCCCCGACAGGGGTAGAAACGAGCAGTACTTC	CASSPDRGRNEQYF
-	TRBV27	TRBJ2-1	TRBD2	TGTGCCAGCAGGCCGAGCGGGAGTGCTTACAATGAGCAGTTCTTC	CASRPSGSAYNEQFF
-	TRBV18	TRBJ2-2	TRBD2	TGTGCCAGCTCACCACGGACGCTAGCGGGATCCACCGGGGAGCTGTTTTTT	CASSPRTLAGSTGELFF
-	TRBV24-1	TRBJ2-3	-	TGTGCCACCAGTGTGGGGGCGGGCGTTTCTAGCACAGATACGCAGTATTTT	CATSVGAGVSSTDTQYF
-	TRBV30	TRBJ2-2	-	TGTGCCAGCCCCTCCGACAGGAACACCGGGGAGCTGTTTTTT	CASPSDRNTGELFF
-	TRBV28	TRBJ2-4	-	TGTGCCAGCGGACAGCGAAACATTCAGTACTTC	CASGQRNIQYF